This TCR beta chain was found in a study of blood T cell repertoires in COVID-19. On the study more broadly: Italy, Spain and the United States were the sources of the convalescent and acute COVID-19 samples. T cells, B-cell-depleted T cells, or PBMCs supplied cDNA or gDNA.

How the authors handled the data: Cell counts per sample came from amplifying reference gene primers. Method: immunoSEQ multiplex PCR; TCRdb's copy keeps in-frame clones and lacks some. The D gene and trimming were derived from the DNA, and the V and J assignments and clone size from that table. The data hold roughly 61,000 clones, with approximately 92% observed a single time. This clone was observed a handful of times. Germline lookup yields CDR1 SGHTA and CDR2 FQGTGA. The CDR3 sequence is 14 residues long. Trimming stripped 5 bases from V and 4 bases from J, with 11 bases between. The sequenced sample was peripheral blood. This chain connects TRBV7-3 to TRBJ2-2; D is possibly TRBD2 (6 bases). The receptor comes from a man older than 75 with acute or convalescent COVID-19. This chain's CDR3 is CASSPGTPTGELFF. CDR3 coding DNA: TGTGCCAGCAGCCCCGGGACTCCCACCGGGGAGCTGTTTTTT.